These T cell receptor beta chains were read from a single sample in a study of cytomegalovirus exposure and HLA in healthy donors. TCRdb's table, derived via immunoSEQ multiplex PCR, lists solely in-frame clones and lacks some. The data contain approximately 100,000 clones, over 60% of them seen just once; the ten biggest clones take up approximately 9.2%. The specimen sequenced was PBMCs. These receptors all come from a human donor in good health. Both conserved end residues are part of each CDR3. A D gene is named only where the DNA matches it firmly.

J | D | V | CDR3
TRBJ1-2 | TRBD1 | TRBV27 | CASRSGRQGGSYTF
TRBJ1-2 | NA | TRBV5-1 | CASRGDSVFYGYTF
TRBJ1-6 | NA | TRBV6-1 | CASSARGLGSPLHF
TRBJ2-2 | NA | TRBV13 | CASRRGVGGAGAGELFF
TRBJ2-1 | TRBD2 | TRBV19 | CASSLRHVGTRYNEQFF
TRBJ2-5 | TRBD2 | TRBV10-3 | CAISAGLAIPETQYF
TRBJ2-2 | TRBD2 | TRBV7-8 | CASRSGTSGMVGELFF
TRBJ2-5 | TRBD2 | TRBV7-2 | CASSLAAGVRETQYF
TRBJ1-5 | TRBD1 | TRBV18 | CASSPGQGFNQPQHF
TRBJ1-1 | NA | TRBV4-2 | CASSYPSGGQKTEAFF
TRBJ2-3 | NA | TRBV10-2 | CASSESGALPGNTQYF
TRBJ1-1 | NA | TRBV5-1 | CASSLDSGTEAFF
TRBJ2-1 | NA | TRBV11-2 | CAGSLVADNEQFF
TRBJ2-7 | TRBD1 | TRBV5-4 | CASSPGTANYEQYF
TRBJ2-2 | TRBD1 | TRBV6-1 | CASNRQGRTGELFF
TRBJ1-1 | NA | TRBV29-1 | CSVRRGINTEAFF
TRBJ1-3 | NA | TRBV4-3 | CASSQGLARGRNTIYF
TRBJ1-2 | NA | TRBV7-9 | CASSLDSYGYTF
TRBJ2-7 | TRBD1 | TRBV5-6 | CASSSGQLYEQYF
TRBJ2-3 | TRBD2 | TRBV7-6 | CASSSGSGITKTDTQYF
TRBJ1-1 | NA | TRBV6-6 | CASSYSPQTNTEAFF
TRBJ2-1 | TRBD2 | TRBV5-1 | CASSWVGGLAGNNEQFF
TRBJ2-2 | NA | TRBV7-9 | CASSSPGANTGELFF
TRBJ2-7 | TRBD1 | TRBV19 | CASSRGGRGQYEQYF
TRBJ1-2 | NA | TRBV5-1 | CASRSSLQGYGYTF
TRBJ1-2 | TRBD1 | TRBV7-2 | CASSATGVGGYTF
TRBJ1-1 | NA | TRBV5-4 | CASSLWGSGWAEAFF
TRBJ2-2 | NA | TRBV7-9 | CASRPGLIPGELFF
TRBJ2-7 | TRBD1 | TRBV18 | CASSPLGQGDPPGEQYF
TRBJ2-5 | NA | TRBV7-2 | CASSLDGGAQYF
TRBJ2-1 | TRBD1 | TRBV9 | CASSAGQGAGEQFF
TRBJ2-7 | TRBD1 | TRBV10-3 | CAISGGQGPSYEQYF
TRBJ2-3 | NA | TRBV6-5 | CASSYSAGPDTQYF
TRBJ2-7 | NA | TRBV15 | CATSRAGVGEQYF
TRBJ2-7 | TRBD1 | TRBV2 | CASTKTGEPYEQYF
TRBJ1-1 | TRBD1 | TRBV5-8 | CASSLPRQGWTEAFF
TRBJ2-7 | TRBD1 | TRBV27 | CASRRQGFYEQYF
TRBJ1-3 | NA | TRBV5-1 | CASSLEGRGVGNTIYF
TRBJ2-7 | NA | TRBV7-2 | CASSVERLGPYEQYF
TRBJ2-2 | TRBD2 | TRBV5-4 | CASSLGDSGLAGLNTGELFF
TRBJ2-2 | NA | TRBV7-9 | CASSPWTATNTGELFF
TRBJ2-3 | NA | TRBV2 | CASSLTRLVSQYF
TRBJ2-1 | NA | TRBV7-2 | CASSPRIGGATYNEQFF
TRBJ2-7 | NA | TRBV15 | CATSFKIQSYEQYF
TRBJ1-2 | NA | TRBV7-8 | CASSLNGVGGYTF
TRBJ1-2 | TRBD1 | TRBV6-5 | CASSFDRASYGYTF
TRBJ2-1 | NA | TRBV30 | CAWTLEAYNEQFF
TRBJ2-5 | NA | TRBV4-1 | CASSQALVSETQYF
TRBJ2-5 | TRBD1 | TRBV7-6 | CASSLGGRQGSGETQYF
TRBJ2-1 | NA | TRBV27 | CASSEPLVGEQFF
NA | NA | TRBV12-5 | CASGLTLRGRYEQYF
TRBJ1-2 | NA | TRBV7-2 | CASSLGRLAYGYTF
TRBJ1-2 | NA | TRBV7-2 | CASSPTRGTNYGYTF
TRBJ2-5 | TRBD2 | TRBV13 | CASSISGRVETQYF
TRBJ1-2 | TRBD1 | TRBV6-5 | CASSWGQGINYGYTF